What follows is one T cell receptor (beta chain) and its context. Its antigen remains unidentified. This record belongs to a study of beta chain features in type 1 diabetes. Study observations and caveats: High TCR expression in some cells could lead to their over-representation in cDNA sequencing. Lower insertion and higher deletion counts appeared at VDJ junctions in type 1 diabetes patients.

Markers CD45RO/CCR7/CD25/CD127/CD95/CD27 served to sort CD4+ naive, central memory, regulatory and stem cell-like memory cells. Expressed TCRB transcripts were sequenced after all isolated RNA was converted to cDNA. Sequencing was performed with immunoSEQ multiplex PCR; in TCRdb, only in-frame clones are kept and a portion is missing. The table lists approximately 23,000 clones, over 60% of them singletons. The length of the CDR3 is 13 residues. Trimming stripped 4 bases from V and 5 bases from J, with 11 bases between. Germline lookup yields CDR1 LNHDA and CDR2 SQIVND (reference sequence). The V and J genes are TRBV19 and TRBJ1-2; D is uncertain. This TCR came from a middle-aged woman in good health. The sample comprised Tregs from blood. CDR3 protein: CASSTGRGYGYTF. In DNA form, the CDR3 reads TGTGCCAGTAGTACCGGGCGGGGATATGGCTACACCTTC.